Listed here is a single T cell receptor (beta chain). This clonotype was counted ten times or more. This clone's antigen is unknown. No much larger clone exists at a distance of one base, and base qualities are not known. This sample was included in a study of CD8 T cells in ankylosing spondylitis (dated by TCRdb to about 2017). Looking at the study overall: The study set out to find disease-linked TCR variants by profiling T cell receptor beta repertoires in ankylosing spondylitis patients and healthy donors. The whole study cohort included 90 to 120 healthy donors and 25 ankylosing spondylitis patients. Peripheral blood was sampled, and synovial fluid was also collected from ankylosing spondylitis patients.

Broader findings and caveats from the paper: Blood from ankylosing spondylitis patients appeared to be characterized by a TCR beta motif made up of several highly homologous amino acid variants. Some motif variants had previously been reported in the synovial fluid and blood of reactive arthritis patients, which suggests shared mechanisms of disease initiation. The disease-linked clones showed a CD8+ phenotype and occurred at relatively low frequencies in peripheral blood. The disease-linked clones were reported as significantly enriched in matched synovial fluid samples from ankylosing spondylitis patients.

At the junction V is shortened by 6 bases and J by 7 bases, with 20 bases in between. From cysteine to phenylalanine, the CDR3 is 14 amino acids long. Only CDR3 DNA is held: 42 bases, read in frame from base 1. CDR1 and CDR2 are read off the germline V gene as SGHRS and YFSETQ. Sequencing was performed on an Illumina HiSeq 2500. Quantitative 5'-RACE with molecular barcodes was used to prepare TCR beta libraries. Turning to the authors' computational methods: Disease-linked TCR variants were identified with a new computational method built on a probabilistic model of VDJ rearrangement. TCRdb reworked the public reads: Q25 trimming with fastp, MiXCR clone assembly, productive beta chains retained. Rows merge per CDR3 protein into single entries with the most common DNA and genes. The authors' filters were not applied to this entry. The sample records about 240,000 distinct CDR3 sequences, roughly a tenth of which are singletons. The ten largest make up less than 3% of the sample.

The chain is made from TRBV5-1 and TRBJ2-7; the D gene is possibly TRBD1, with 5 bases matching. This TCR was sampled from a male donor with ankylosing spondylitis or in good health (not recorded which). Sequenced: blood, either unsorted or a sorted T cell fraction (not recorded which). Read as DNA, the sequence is TGCGCCAGCAAAGGGGTACCCGAGGAAAGGGAGCAGTACTTC. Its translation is CASKGVPEEREQYF.